This note documents a single T cell receptor (beta chain) sequence. No cognate antigen has been identified for it. No base-level quality is on record; no much larger clone is a single base apart. All donors were healthy Caucasians. The twin cohort comprised three pairs of female monozygotic twins, all aged roughly 18 to 30 years. RNA for TCR libraries was isolated from peripheral blood mononuclear cells. Library creation used 5' RACE. TCRdb lists the instrument as Illumina HiSeq 2000. Template switching added a universal primer binding site, and the final cDNA carried a unique molecular identifier that allowed TCR cDNA molecules to be counted accurately. Specific primers in the conserved constant-segment region were used to synthesize first-strand cDNA for the TCR alpha and beta chains. To control for contamination, each cDNA library was double barcoded with a SMART-Mk sample barcode plus Illumina barcodes. TruSeq adapter sequences and Illumina sample barcodes were added in two successive PCR steps. TCR alpha and beta cDNA libraries were sequenced on the Illumina HiSeq platform with custom primers. Under the source paper's analysis protocol: MiGEC processed the raw reads to extract unique molecular identifiers, while MiXCR was used to determine the CDR3 positions. Recombination models were inferred per individual with the repgenHMM and IGoR tools using an EM algorithm. Shared clonotypes were analyzed with the tcR package in R, and sharing was normalized by the product of cloneset sizes. To study raw recombination free of thymic and clonal selection effects, out-of-frame nonproductive sequences were analyzed. TCRdb itself trimmed the public reads at Q25 with fastp, ran MiXCR and retained productive beta chains. CDR3 protein sequences are deduplicated, and each keeps its most common genes and DNA. TCRdb's processing, not the authors', yielded these V and J calls. This sample gives 600,000 to 800,000 distinct CDR3 sequences in total; over 20% of them show up just once. The ten largest make up 4.3% of the sample.

Measured from the cysteine to the phenylalanine, the CDR3 is 16 residues long. The sequence is cut down to CDR3 DNA, 48 bases in frame from base 1. Trimming at the junction amounts to 0 bases on V and 5 bases on J, and the germline ends lie 18 bases apart. CDR1 SGHRS and CDR2 YFSETQ were looked up in the germline V gene. This specimen comes from a study of identical twins (dated by TCRdb to the mid-2010s). Looking at the study overall: The study deep-sequenced TCR alpha and beta repertoires from monozygotic twins, unrelated adults of various ages and cord blood to test whether fetal clonotypes persist. Replicate twin experiments were performed at different times using different library preparation protocols to rule out contamination. Study-wide conclusions, independent of this receptor: Out-of-frame TCR alpha sequences shared between twins showed an excess of low generation-probability sequences compared with coincidental sharing between unrelated individuals. Invariant T cells such as MAIT and iNKT could partly confound zero-insertion analyses, though diverse VJ usage argued against this for most clonotypes. A weaker excess of twin sharing was found in beta out-of-frame sequences because the signal-to-noise ratio was lowered by fewer shared sequences. In monozygotic twins, out-of-frame TCR alpha sharing was systematically underestimated by recombination models, although the models agreed with sharing between unrelated individuals. Fewer insertions were carried by abundant cord blood beta clonotypes; a weaker similar trend was observed in young adult naive repertoires, while no such trend was observed in memory repertoires. Because the same donors could not be followed over many years, the conclusions depended on cross-sectional statistical analysis.

This sample also appeared in a second study, on T cells expressing NK-cell markers. As the second study states: Seven to nine donors provided sorted CD3+CD56+NKG2C+, CD3+CD56+NKG2C- and CD3+CD56-NKG2C+ T-cell subsets, whose TCR beta-chain repertoires were profiled. Of the eight sequenced donors, seven were found to be HCMV-seropositive and one was found to be HCMV-seronegative. In several experiments an anti-gammadeltaTCR antibody was added to restrict sorting to alphabetaTCR-expressing T cells. For about 6 donors, the dominant CD3+CD56+NKG2C+ clonotypes were among the top 10 CD8+ clonotypes and accounted for 1.0-7.0% of CD8+ T cells. Those dominant clonotypes were again the most abundant among CD3+CD56-NKG2C+ cells in four donors, at about 25-60.1%. Whether the expanded NKG2C-expressing T cell clones were specific for HCMV antigens was left unclear. All eight donors whose samples were sequenced were randomly selected healthy volunteers, three of them men and five women. A commercial ELISA kit detecting HCMV-specific IgG in serum was used to determine HCMV serostatus. For five to seven donors, unsorted PBMC were also used to sequence bulk peripheral blood T-cell repertoires. MIGEC was used to demultiplex reads and group the reads by UMI, and MiTCR was used to assemble and quantify clonotypes. To exclude erroneous sequences, only TCR cDNA sequences supported by at least two reads were retained. The tcR package was used for downstream repertoire analysis, and clonotypes were matched between fractions using CDR3 nucleotide sequence together with V segment. Antigen specificity was annotated against VDJdb with VDJmatch, allowing one amino acid substitution in CDR3.

The chain is assembled from TRBV5-1 and TRBJ2-7; the D segment cannot be called with confidence. Sequencing used PBMCs. This clonotype was obtained from a woman under 30 in good health. The nucleotides are TGCGCCAGCAGCTTGGGGCGAAACTCCGAGGCCGACGAGCAGTACTTC. This sequence encodes CASSLGRNSEADEQYF.